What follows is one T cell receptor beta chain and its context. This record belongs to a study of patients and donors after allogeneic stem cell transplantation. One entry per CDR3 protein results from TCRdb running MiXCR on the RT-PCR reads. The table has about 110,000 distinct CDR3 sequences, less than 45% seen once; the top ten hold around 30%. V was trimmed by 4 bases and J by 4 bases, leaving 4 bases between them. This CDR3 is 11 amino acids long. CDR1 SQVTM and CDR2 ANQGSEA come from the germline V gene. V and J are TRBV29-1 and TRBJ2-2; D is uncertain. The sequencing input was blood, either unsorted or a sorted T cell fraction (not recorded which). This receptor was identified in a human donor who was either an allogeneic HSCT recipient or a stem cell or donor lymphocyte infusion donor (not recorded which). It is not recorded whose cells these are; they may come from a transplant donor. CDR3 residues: CSVGVTGELFF. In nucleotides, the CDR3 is TGCAGCGTTGGAGTCACCGGGGAGCTGTTTTTT.